This is a list of T cell receptor beta chains from one sample in a study of T cell responses to AZD1222 COVID-19 vaccine. Clones were read by immunoSEQ multiplex PCR, and TCRdb kept only the in-frame ones, dropping some. The sample has 150,000 to 200,000 clones, almost 95% seen once. Material: peripheral blood, obtained on day 0 of AZD1222 vaccination. The receptors were sampled from an adult in good health. CDR3s include the opening cysteine and the closing phenylalanine or tryptophan. Fields, in order: V gene, J gene, CDR3 protein.

V: TRBV7-2
J: TRBJ1-2
CDR3: CASSRTGTGPNGYTF

V: TRBV29-1
J: TRBJ2-2
CDR3: CSVRRSQNTGELFF

V: TRBV5-1
J: TRBJ2-1
CDR3: CASSSVGGDNEQFF

V: TRBV29-1
J: TRBJ2-1
CDR3: CSAAPGQGPESSYNEQFF

V: TRBV5-4
J: TRBJ2-7
CDR3: CASSNRDGYEQYF

V: TRBV28
J: TRBJ1-2
CDR3: CASSFVGGDGGYTF

V: TRBV5-1
J: TRBJ2-7
CDR3: CASSVDNSYEQYF

V: TRBV5-1
J: TRBJ1-5
CDR3: CASSLGTVNNQPQHF

V: TRBV5-4
J: TRBJ1-4
CDR3: CASSLESYSEKLFF

V: TRBV6-5
J: TRBJ2-7
CDR3: CASRWTSSYEQYF

V: TRBV4-1
J: TRBJ2-7
CDR3: CASSPDKRGTYEQYF

V: TRBV6-2/TRBV6-3
J: TRBJ1-1
CDR3: CASSFGTGWPNTEAFF

V: TRBV29-1
J: TRBJ2-2
CDR3: CSVENSVRGELFF

V: TRBV5-3
J: TRBJ2-7
CDR3: CARSLEGTSARYEQYF

V: TRBV2
J: TRBJ1-2
CDR3: CASQLGSLGADGYTF

V: TRBV7-2
J: TRBJ2-5
CDR3: CASSLAVARGRETQYF

V: TRBV19
J: TRBJ1-1
CDR3: CASSIDRGNSEAFF

V: TRBV5-4
J: TRBJ2-7
CDR3: CASSLSLAGNYEQYF

V: TRBV19
J: TRBJ2-2
CDR3: CASSIAYSRGPLSRELFF

V: TRBV30
J: TRBJ1-4
CDR3: CAWKRGSNEKLFF

V: TRBV24-1
J: TRBJ1-4
CDR3: CATSDLFRGEEKLFF

V: TRBV4-3
J: TRBJ2-7
CDR3: CASSQERTGGLYEQYF

V: TRBV10-1
J: TRBJ2-2
CDR3: CASSEFTGELFF

V: TRBV6-2/TRBV6-3
J: TRBJ1-5
CDR3: CASSYSTLIRNQPQHF

V: TRBV7-9
J: TRBJ1-6
CDR3: CASSLPGHKDPYNSPLHF

V: TRBV6-5
J: TRBJ2-7
CDR3: CASSSLAVSYEQYF

V: TRBV6-5
J: TRBJ2-7
CDR3: CASSPRRGGYEQYF

V: TRBV25-1
J: TRBJ1-1
CDR3: CASSERLGGNTEAFF

V: TRBV29-1
J: TRBJ1-1
CDR3: CSVAFQRRSTEAFF

V: TRBV11-2
J: TRBJ1-6
CDR3: CASSLSAAVNSPLHF

V: TRBV27
J: TRBJ1-1
CDR3: CASRESSGTGRTEAFF

V: TRBV14
J: TRBJ2-7
CDR3: CASSPRDRVVEQYF

V: TRBV19
J: TRBJ2-2
CDR3: CASSDYTGELFF

V: TRBV6-2/TRBV6-3
J: TRBJ2-7
CDR3: CASSSQGLAGSYEQYF

V: TRBV6-1
J: TRBJ2-5
CDR3: CASSEGLAGGKETQYF

V: TRBV28
J: TRBJ2-7
CDR3: CATIPRGETYEQYF

V: TRBV28
J: TRBJ2-3
CDR3: CASSKTPGGTDTQYF

V: TRBV7-2
J: TRBJ2-3
CDR3: CASSLWRTAPRGADTQYF

V: TRBV28
J: TRBJ1-5
CDR3: CASSKGGQDNQPQHF

V: TRBV30
J: TRBJ2-3
CDR3: CACKTIRGSPDTQYF

V: TRBV30
J: TRBJ1-2
CDR3: CAWGPGTSDYGYTF

V: TRBV19
J: TRBJ2-2
CDR3: CASSNPLTGANTGELFF

V: TRBV27
J: TRBJ1-1
CDR3: CASRRIAGVLAERAFF

V: TRBV30
J: TRBJ2-2
CDR3: CAGTGAPLNTGELFF

V: TRBV5-4
J: TRBJ2-7
CDR3: CASSGNLAGSYEQYF

V: TRBV28
J: TRBJ1-6
CDR3: CASSAPTGGNSPLHF

V: TRBV3-1/TRBV3-2
J: TRBJ2-1
CDR3: CASTPEAGTPEQFF

V: TRBV28
J: TRBJ1-1
CDR3: CASTPRGGQVTEAFF

V: TRBV5-1
J: TRBJ1-1
CDR3: CASSLFQGSYTEAFF

V: TRBV21-1
J: TRBJ1-5
CDR3: CASSKGWPGGGNQPQHF

V: TRBV2
J: TRBJ1-1
CDR3: CASSIRVPTTEAFF

V: TRBV5-6
J: TRBJ2-3
CDR3: CASSRLAGTPHTDTQYF

V: TRBV3-1/TRBV3-2
J: TRBJ2-3
CDR3: CASSQETTSSTDTQYF

V: TRBV7-6
J: TRBJ2-7
CDR3: CASSPLIMTGDYEQYF

V: TRBV19
J: TRBJ1-5
CDR3: CASSITGGRDQPQHF

V: TRBV9
J: TRBJ1-3
CDR3: CASSASGFMGNTIYF

V: TRBV5-1
J: TRBJ1-6
CDR3: CASSFKGQGNSPLHF

V: TRBV9
J: TRBJ1-3
CDR3: CASSGKGGLSSIYF

V: TRBV5-1
J: TRBJ2-5
CDR3: CASTWTGFQETQYF

V: TRBV19
J: TRBJ2-1
CDR3: CASSPGQGAGNEQFF